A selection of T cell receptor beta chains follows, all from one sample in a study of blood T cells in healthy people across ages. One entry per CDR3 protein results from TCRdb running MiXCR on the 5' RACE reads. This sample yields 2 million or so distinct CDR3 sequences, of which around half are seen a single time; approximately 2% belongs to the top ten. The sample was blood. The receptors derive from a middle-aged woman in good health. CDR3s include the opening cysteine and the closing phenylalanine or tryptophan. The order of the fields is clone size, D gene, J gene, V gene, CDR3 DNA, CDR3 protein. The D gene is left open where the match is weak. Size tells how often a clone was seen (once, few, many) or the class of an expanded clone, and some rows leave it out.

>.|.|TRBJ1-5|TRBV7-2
TGTGCCAGCAGCTTTGCGGGGAGCAATCAGCCCCAGCATTTT
CASSFAGSNQPQHF
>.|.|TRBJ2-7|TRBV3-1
TGTGCCAGCAGCCCCGTGGCAGGGCCGATCCCCTACGAGCAGTACTTC
CASSPVAGPIPYEQYF
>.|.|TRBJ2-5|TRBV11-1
TGTGCCAGCAGCTCCCCGGGACTAAGGGGGGAGACCCAGTACTTC
CASSSPGLRGETQYF
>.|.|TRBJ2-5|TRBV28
TGTGCCAGCAGTTTAGTTTCTGGGGCAGGCCAAGAGACCCAGTACTTC
CASSLVSGAGQETQYF
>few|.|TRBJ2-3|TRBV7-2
TGTGCCAGCAGCCCAGACATAGGTACAGATACGCAGTATTTT
CASSPDIGTDTQYF
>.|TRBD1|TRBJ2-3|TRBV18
TGTGCCAGCTCACCCCGGGACAGTGGGGCAGATACGCAGTATTTT
CASSPRDSGADTQYF
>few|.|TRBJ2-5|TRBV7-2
TGTGCCAGCAGCTTGCCCCGCAGGGTACAGACCCAGTACTTC
CASSLPRRVQTQYF
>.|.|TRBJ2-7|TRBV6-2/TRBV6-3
TGTGCCAGCAGTTACGGTAGACAATCGACAGATTACTCCTACGAGCAGTACTTC
CASSYGRQSTDYSYEQYF
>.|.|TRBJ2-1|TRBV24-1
TGTGCCACCAGTGAAAAGTACAATGAGCAGTTCTTC
CATSEKYNEQFF
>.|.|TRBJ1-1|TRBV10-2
TGCGCCAGCTGCTACGAGTGGAACACTGAAGCTTTCTTT
CASCYEWNTEAFF
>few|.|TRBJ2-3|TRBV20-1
TGCAGTGCTAGATTGGGTGGAGGGGATACGCAGTATTTT
CSARLGGGDTQYF
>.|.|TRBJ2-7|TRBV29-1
TGCAGCGTCGAAATCGGTCCCTACGAGCAGTACTTC
CSVEIGPYEQYF
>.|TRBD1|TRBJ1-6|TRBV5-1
TGCGCCAGCAGCTTGGCCTCCGGGACAGGGGATTGGAATTCACCCCTCCACTTT
CASSLASGTGDWNSPLHF
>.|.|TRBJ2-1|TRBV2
TGTGCCAGCAGTGTAACCCGGCCAACATACAATGAGCAGTTCTTC
CASSVTRPTYNEQFF
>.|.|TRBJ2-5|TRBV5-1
TGCGCCAGCAGCTTTCGACAGGCACCCGAAGAGACCCAGTACTTC
CASSFRQAPEETQYF
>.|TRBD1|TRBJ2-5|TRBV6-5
TGTGCCAGCAGCCGGGGCGGTGGGACAGCGAAAGAGACCCAGTACTTC
CASSRGGGTAKETQYF
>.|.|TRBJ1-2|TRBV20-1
TGCAGTGCTGTCGACAGCCGACACTATGGCTACACCTTC
CSAVDSRHYGYTF
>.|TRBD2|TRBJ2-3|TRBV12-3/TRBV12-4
TGTGCCAGCAGACCGGGACTAGCAGCAGATACGCAGTATTTT
CASRPGLAADTQYF
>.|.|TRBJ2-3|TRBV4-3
TGCGCCAGCAGCCAAACTCGAGTTAGTGGATTGGGGTCAGATACGCAGTATTTT
CASSQTRVSGLGSDTQYF
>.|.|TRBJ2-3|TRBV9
TGTGCCAGCGGCGGAGCCTACGGACTCCAAAAAGATACGCAGTATTTT
CASGGAYGLQKDTQYF
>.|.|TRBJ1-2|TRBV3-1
TGTGCCAGCAGCCAAGAAGTCAACTCCGGTGCCCATGGCTACACCTTC
CASSQEVNSGAHGYTF
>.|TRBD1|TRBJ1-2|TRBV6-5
TGTGCCAGCAGTCAGTCAGGGACAGGGGCGATCCGCTATGGCTACACCTTC
CASSQSGTGAIRYGYTF
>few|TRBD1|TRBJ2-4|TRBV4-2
TGTGCCAGCAGCCAAGTAGGGACAGGGGAAGGAATTCAGTACTTC
CASSQVGTGEGIQYF
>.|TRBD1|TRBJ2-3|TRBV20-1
TGCAGTGCTACAGACAGGGTGGCGCAGTATTTT
CSATDRVAQYF
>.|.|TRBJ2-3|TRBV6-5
TGTGCCAGCAGTTACTCTTCAGTGGGGTCAGGTTTTACAGATACGCAGTATTTT
CASSYSSVGSGFTDTQYF
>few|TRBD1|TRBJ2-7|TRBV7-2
TGTGCCAGCAGCTCACGGACAGGGTTCGACGAGCAGTACTTC
CASSSRTGFDEQYF
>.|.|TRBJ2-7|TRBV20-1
TGCAGTGCTTGGGACGGGCGGAGCTCCTACGAGCAGTACTTC
CSAWDGRSSYEQYF
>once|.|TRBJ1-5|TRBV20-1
TGCAGTGCTAGACCATCTTCTGGGTTTAGCAATCAGCCCCAGCATTTT
CSARPSSGFSNQPQHF
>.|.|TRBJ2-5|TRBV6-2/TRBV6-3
TGTGCCAGTAAGGAAACAGGGCTTACGGAGACCCAGTACTTC
CASKETGLTETQYF
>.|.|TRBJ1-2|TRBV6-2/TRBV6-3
TGTGCCAGCAGTGGACAGACGCGGGGCTACACCTTC
CASSGQTRGYTF